These 26 T cell receptor beta chains were all obtained from the same sample, sequenced in a study of blood T cell repertoires in COVID-19. Assay: immunoSEQ multiplex PCR; the TCRdb copy retains only in-frame clones and omits some. The sample consists of approximately 170,000 clones, around 85% of them appearing once. Sequencing input: peripheral blood. The receptors were gathered from a man younger than 40 with acute or convalescent COVID-19.

The rearrangement joins TRBV5-1 to TRBJ1-1, with D perhaps matching TRBD1 (6 bases). Germline V gene data show CDR1 as SGHRS and CDR2 as YFSETQ. The CDR3 covers 12 residues. Trimming shortened V by 1 base and J by 8 bases, and 9 bases separated the two germline ends. CDR3 sequence (DNA): TGCGCCAGCAGCTTGCCCGACAGGGAAGCTTTCTTT. This codes for CASSLPDREAFF.

The CDR3 region is CASSNLVTAVNSYEQYF. The CDR3 DNA reads TGTGCCAGCAGCAACTTAGTGACAGCAGTTAACTCCTACGAGCAGTACTTC. The V and J genes are TRBV21-1 and TRBJ2-7; the table calls TRBD1, which could not be checked here. TRBV21-1 represents a pseudogene. CDR3 length: 17 residues.

V usage is TRBV7-9 and J usage is TRBJ1-1; possibly TRBD1 for D (5 bases). The V end lost 0 bases, the J end lost 1 base, and 9 bases lay between the germline ends. Germline V lookup: CDR1 SEHNR, CDR2 FQNEAQ (reference sequence). This CDR3 has 15 residues. The chain's CDR3 is CASSLARGENTEAFF. In DNA, the CDR3 is TGTGCCAGCAGCTTAGCGCGGGGGGAGAACACTGAAGCTTTCTTT.

The chain uses TRBV7-9 and TRBJ2-7, with TRBD1 matching over 8 bases. Germline assignment: CDR1 SEHNR and CDR2 FQNEAQ (reference sequence). After removal of 10 bases from V and 6 bases from J, the junction contained 11 bases not matched to a gene. The CDR3 loop spans 13 amino acids. CDR3 sequence: CATSGGVGVEQYF. CDR3 coding DNA: TGTGCCACATCAGGGGGCGTCGGGGTCGAGCAGTACTTC.

The chain uses TRBV6-5 and TRBJ2-5, with 7 bases identical to TRBD1. The V segment lost 10 bases and the J segment 2 bases; nucleotides outside the gene matches: 4. Germline V gives CDR1 MNHEY, CDR2 SVGAGI. The CDR3 totals 12 residues. This CDR3 reads CATKGQQETQYF. CDR3 coding DNA: TGTGCCACGAAGGGACAGCAAGAGACCCAGTACTTC.

This clone was recorded at least ten times. The J gene is TRBJ1-2, the V gene TRBV7-9, with D possibly being TRBD1 (5 bases). Looked up from germline, CDR1 is SEHNR and CDR2 is FQNEAQ (reference sequence). This CDR3 is built from 15 residues. V was pared by 1 base and J by 9 bases, with 18 bases between. CDR3 protein: CASSLVGALRKSYTF. DNA of the CDR3: TGTGCCAGCAGCTTAGTTGGGGCCCTAAGGAAGAGCTACACCTTC.

CDR3 in amino acids: CATERGDVNTQYF. The CDR3 region has the DNA TGTGCCACCGAGCGGGGGGACGTTAATACGCAGTATTTT. This chain links TRBV28 with TRBJ2-3; TRBD2 agrees at 9 bases. Germline V gene sequence: CDR1 MDHEN, CDR2 SYDVKM. This CDR3 is 13 amino acids long. The junction had 9 bases not matched to a gene; V was cut back by 10 bases and J by 7 bases.

The chain links TRBV6-1 to TRBJ1-6; tentatively, D is TRBD1 (6 bases). V lost 0 bases to trimming and J lost 7 bases, with 19 bases between them. The CDR3 is 18 residues long. Germline CDR1 MNHNS, CDR2 SASEGT. The CDR3 protein is CASSEAGGGELGNSPLHF. The CDR3 DNA reads TGTGCCAGCAGTGAAGCGGGAGGGGGTGAGTTGGGAAATTCACCCCTCCACTTT.

The chain uses TRBV5-8 and TRBJ1-5, with 12 nucleotides matching TRBD1. This CDR3 is 17 amino acids long. With V trimmed by 6 bases and J by 0 bases, 7 bases remained unmatched. Germline V gives CDR1 SGHTS, CDR2 YDEGEE. The CDR3, as DNA: TGTGCCAGCATTCGTGGGACAGGGGGCTTTAGCAATCAGCCCCAGCATTTT. The encoded protein is CASIRGTGGFSNQPQHF.

The chain recombines TRBV7-3 with TRBJ2-1, with TRBD1 matching 8 bases. The CDR3 covers 16 residues. CDR1 is SGHTA and CDR2 is FQGTGA in the germline V gene. J was trimmed by 4 bases and V by 2 bases; bases with no gene match: 7. DNA of the CDR3: TGTGCCAGCAGCTTAGTTGATGACAGGGGATACAATGAGCAGTTCTTC. It encodes CASSLVDDRGYNEQFF.

In its sample, this clone was seen once. This sequence joins TRBV2 and TRBJ1-1, with 9 bases fitting TRBD1. Unmatched junction bases numbered 4, after V lost 6 bases and J lost 5 bases. Germline V gives CDR1 SNHLY, CDR2 FYNNEI. The CDR3 sequence is 13 residues long. The CDR3 loop reads CASRQTGGTEAFF. The CDR3, as DNA: TGTGCCAGCAGGCAGACAGGGGGGACTGAAGCTTTCTTT.

The chain is built from TRBV15 and TRBJ1-5; D uncertain. Per germline, CDR1 LNHNV and CDR2 YYDKDF (reference sequence). This CDR3 is built from 15 residues. V lost 0 bases and J lost 6, with 12 bases in between. CDR3 coding DNA: TGTGCCACCAGCAGAGATGGTAAGGGAGTTCAGCCCCAGCATTTT. Its protein is CATSRDGKGVQPQHF. Full variable domain (missing parts from reference TRBV15 and TRBJ1-5): DAMVIQNPRYQVTQFGKPVTLSCSQTLNHNVMYWYQQKSSQAPKLLFHYYDKDFNNEADTPDNFQSRRPNTSFCFLDIRSPGLGDTAMYLCATSRDGKGVQPQHFGDGTRLSIL.

This clone was detected only a few times. This chain uses TRBV1 with TRBJ1-5; no DNA check was done on the table's D call, TRBD1. TRBV1 is a listed pseudogene. The CDR3 spans 18 residues. The CDR3 reads CTSSQESVGTVRNQPQHF. The DNA for the CDR3 is TGCACCAGCAGCCAAGAGAGCGTAGGGACAGTTAGGAATCAGCCCCAGCATTTT.

The chain recombines TRBV27 with TRBJ2-5, with TRBD2 as a possible D gene (6 bases). Between the trimmed V and J ends, which lost 3 bases and 6 bases, there was a span of 11 bases. The CDR3 totals 13 residues. Per germline, CDR1 MNHEY and CDR2 SMNVEV (reference sequence). Written as DNA, the CDR3 is TGTGCCAGCAGTTTCACTAGCATACAGACCCAGTACTTC. It yields the protein CASSFTSIQTQYF.

This rearrangement joins TRBV9 to TRBJ2-3, with D uncertain. V was pared by 0 bases and J by 6 bases, with 17 bases between. This CDR3 is 16 amino acids long. The germline gives CDR1 SGDLS, CDR2 YYNGEE. CDR3 in amino acids: CASSVEGGTALDTQYF. CDR3 DNA: TGTGCCAGCAGCGTAGAAGGCGGAACCGCTCTGGATACGCAGTATTTT.

The chain has TRBV28 and TRBJ1-5; D might be TRBD1 (6 bases). The CDR3 length is 15 residues. The germline V gene has CDR1 MDHEN and CDR2 SYDVKM. Trimming took 6 bases from V and 0 from J, leaving 12 bases between them. The CDR3: CASSPGQISNQPQHF. CDR3 nucleotide sequence: TGTGCCAGCAGCCCCGGACAGATTAGCAATCAGCCCCAGCATTTT.

The chain links TRBV6-5 to TRBJ2-1; 13 bases fit TRBD2. V shed 5 bases, J shed 10 bases, and the junction held 5 bases outside the gene matches. The CDR3 totals 14 residues. Germline CDR1 reads MNHEY; CDR2 reads SVGAGI. The CDR3 DNA reads as TGTGCCAGCAGTCTAACTAGCGGGGGGGCCGAGCAGTTCTTC. As protein: CASSLTSGGAEQFF.

This sequence joins TRBV4-1 and TRBJ1-6, with D perhaps matching TRBD1 (6 bases). The CDR3 contains 16 residues. The V gene lost 4 bases and the J gene lost 5 bases, with 15 bases spanning the gap. Germline values: CDR1 MGHRA, CDR2 YSYEKL. The CDR3, as DNA: TGCGCCAGCAGCCTTGGAAGGGGGGGAGATAATTCACCCCTCCACTTT. The encoded protein is CASSLGRGGDNSPLHF.

The V call is TRBV28, the J call TRBJ2-7; 8 bases align to TRBD1. This CDR3 has 15 amino acids. Germline CDR1 and CDR2: MDHEN and SYDVKM. J lost 3 bases, V lost 6 bases, and 10 bases had no gene match. CDR3: CASRMRTGSFYEQYF. CDR3 nucleotide sequence: TGTGCCAGCAGAATGCGGACAGGGTCTTTCTACGAGCAGTACTTC. Full variable domain (remainder filled in from reference TRBV28 and TRBJ2-7): DVKVTQSSRYLVKRTGEKVFLECVQDMDHENMFWYRQDPGLGLRLIYFSYDVKMKEKGDIPEGYSVSREKKERFSLILESASTNQTSMYLCASRMRTGSFYEQYFGPGTRLTVT.

The rearrangement links TRBV7-9 to TRBJ2-3; TRBD1 is a possible D gene (6 bases). Trimming took 2 bases from V and 14 from J, leaving 11 bases between them. Per germline, CDR1 SEHNR and CDR2 FQNEAQ (reference sequence). CDR3 length: 11 residues. In DNA form, the CDR3 reads TGTGCCAGCAGCTTACGGGACATGTGGTATTTT. The encoded protein is CASSLRDMWYF.

This clone was seen only once. The genes are TRBV29-1 and TRBJ2-7; D unresolved. Trimming cost V 4 bases and J 4 bases, with 11 bases left between them. This CDR3 is 12 amino acids long. Germline assignment: CDR1 SQVTM and CDR2 ANQGSEA. The CDR3 DNA reads as TGCAGCGTTGTTGAGGCCGGGTACGAGCAGTACTTC. Its translation is CSVVEAGYEQYF.

The V gene is TRBV12-3 or TRBV12-4, the J gene TRBJ2-1; D is undetermined. The CDR3 loop spans 11 amino acids. V was trimmed by 6 bases and J by 10 bases, leaving 10 bases between them. This CDR3 reads CASRLEIEQFF. The CDR3, as DNA: TGTGCCAGCAGGCTAGAGATAGAGCAGTTCTTC.

This chain joins TRBV18 and TRBJ2-2; 7 nucleotides line up with TRBD1. Germline values: CDR1 KGHSH, CDR2 LQKENI. CDR3 length: 15 residues. J lost 1 base, V lost 6 bases, and 5 bases had no gene match. CDR3 loop: CASSEGQLNTGELFF. CDR3 coding DNA: TGTGCCAGCTCCGAGGGACAGCTGAACACCGGGGAGCTGTTTTTT. The whole variable domain, remainder taken from reference TRBV18 and TRBJ2-2, is NAGVMQNPRHLVRRRGQEARLRCSPMKGHSHVYWYRQLPEEGLKFMVYLQKENIIDESGMPKERFSAEFPKEGPSILRIQQVVRGDSAAYFCASSEGQLNTGELFFGEGSRLTVL.

J is TRBJ1-2 and V is TRBV7-9, with 8 nucleotides matching TRBD1. Germline lookup yields CDR1 SEHNR and CDR2 FQNEAQ (reference sequence). J was trimmed by 7 bases and V by 5 bases; bases with no gene match: 12. The CDR3 runs to 15 residues. In DNA form, the CDR3 reads TGTGCCAGCAGCCCGATGGGGGGGACAGGTTTTGGCTACACCTTC. Its translation is CASSPMGGTGFGYTF. The variable domain in full, with the rest retrieved from reference TRBV7-9 and TRBJ1-2, is DTGVSQNPRHKITKRGQNVTFRCDPISEHNRLYWYRQTLGQGPEFLTYFQNEAQLEKSRLLSDRFSAERPKGSFSTLEIQRTEQGDSAMYLCASSPMGGTGFGYTFGSGTRLTVV.

The chain combines TRBV27 with TRBJ2-7, with 10 bases identical to TRBD2. In germline, CDR1 is MNHEY, CDR2 SMNVEV (reference sequence). CDR3 length equals 17 residues. J lost 0 bases, V lost 1 base, and 6 bases had no gene match. The CDR3 sequence is CASSLYSGRILSYEQYF. The CDR3 coding sequence is TGTGCCAGCAGTTTATATAGCGGGAGGATCCTCTCCTACGAGCAGTACTTC.

V is TRBV2 and J is TRBJ2-5, with D perhaps TRBD1 (6 bases). CDR1 and CDR2 (germline): SNHLY, FYNNEI. The length of the CDR3 is 18 residues. V was trimmed by 0 bases and J by 2 bases, leaving 19 bases between them. CDR3 protein: CASSEASVYSDRQETQYF. CDR3 sequence (DNA): TGTGCCAGCAGTGAAGCCTCCGTTTATTCGGACAGACAAGAGACCCAGTACTTC.